The TCR beta chain under discussion was sequenced for a study of T cell responses to AZD1222 COVID-19 vaccine. As to this clone: The antigen is undetermined.

Study conclusions and caveats: Only a handful of AZD1222 recipients, more than 5 in all, had baseline seropositivity. No day 14 peak samples; only post-peak repertoires were characterized. Females outnumbered males among donors, who were mostly white British; clonal diversity was possibly underestimated. Spike as a whole was targeted by vaccine-associated CD4 TCRs, dominant at 160-218 and 743-854.

Profiled with immunoSEQ multiplex PCR; TCRdb holds only in-frame clones, not every one. The sample consists of roughly 150,000 clones, roughly 90% of them appearing once. The TCR comes from an adult in good health. The material sequenced was peripheral blood, taken on day 0 of AZD1222 vaccination.

The CDR3 DNA sequence: TGTGCCAGCAGCCCAGAGGCCGGGACGATAACAAATGAGCAGTTCTTC. Amino acid sequence: CASSPEAGTITNEQFF. V and J are TRBV3-1 (or the pseudogene TRBV3-2) and TRBJ2-1, with D perhaps being TRBD1 or TRBD2 (5 bases each). V lost 4 bases to trimming and J lost 7 bases, with 20 bases between them. The CDR3 is 16 residues long. Germline lookup yields CDR1 LGHDT and CDR2 YNNKEL (reference sequence).